The sequence of this T cell receptor beta chain was determined in a study of blood T cell repertoires in COVID-19. Study overall: The cDNA or gDNA used as material had been derived from T cells, B-cell-depleted T cells, or PBMCs.

This CDR3 is built from 14 residues. V gave up 1 base and J gave up 7 bases; unmatched junction bases: 3. CDR1 and CDR2 from the germline V gene are SGHDT and YYEEEE. Original processing notes: Reference gene primer amplification in the assay estimated nucleated cell counts. Some clones are missing from TCRdb's copy, which holds only in-frame ones; the method was immunoSEQ multiplex PCR. V, J and clone size are those of that table, while D and trimming were read from the DNA. The sample yields approximately 120,000 clones, roughly 80% seen once. The chain links TRBV5-6 to TRBJ2-1; 9 nucleotides agree with TRBD2. Sequencing was performed on peripheral blood. The TCR originated in a human donor in a cohort sampled during active COVID-19. The CDR3 coding sequence is TGTGCCAGCAGCTTGCTGCTAGCGGGAAATGAGCAGTTCTTC. Translating gives CASSLLLAGNEQFF. The full variable domain, rest sourced from reference TRBV5-6 and TRBJ2-1, is DAGVTQSPTHLIKTRGQQVTLRCSPKSGHDTVSWYQQALGQGPQFIFQYYEEEERQRGNFPDRFSGHQFPNYSSELNVNALLLGDSALYLCASSLLLAGNEQFFGPGTRLTVL.